This note documents a single T cell receptor beta chain sequence. Its cognate antigen is unknown. This sample was taken from a study of cytomegalovirus exposure and HLA in healthy donors. General observations from the study: Several of the most significant clusters were apparently associated with common viral pathogens in a later analysis.

The junction had 4 bases not matched to a gene; V was cut back by 5 bases and J by 9 bases. Germline V gives CDR1 SEHNR, CDR2 FQNEAQ (reference sequence). The CDR3 has 12 amino acids. 60 Vbeta and 13 Jbeta primers were used in PCR. Profiled with immunoSEQ multiplex PCR; TCRdb holds only in-frame clones, not every one. The sample contains about 67,000 clones, around 80% of which appear only once. Sequencing was carried out using PBMCs. The TCR originated in a man aged 40-50 years in good health and CMV-seronegative. The chain employs TRBV7-9 and TRBJ2-1; TRBD1 matches 7 bases. The CDR3: CASSPGGGEQFF. Written as DNA, the CDR3 is TGTGCCAGCAGCCCAGGGGGTGGTGAGCAGTTCTTC.